The clone carrying this T cell receptor (beta chain) was counted ten times or more. Antigen unknown. This sample was included in a study of T-cell reconstitution after alpha-beta-depleted transplantation in children. Overall study findings and caveats: Some patients' high day-60 TCRbeta diversity was traced to surviving recipient T cells and thymic progenitors. At the one-year point after transplant, T-cell counts and TCRbeta diversity were found to come mostly from T cells that had been newly produced.

The CDR3 contains 15 residues. The ends lost 8 bases at V and 2 bases at J; junction bases unmatched: 6. The TCRbeta library was prepared with unique molecular identifiers. TCRdb called the PCR reads again in MiXCR, with one record for every CDR3 protein. The sample lists 450,000 to 550,000 distinct CDR3 sequences; 11% were seen once. The V and J genes are TRBV12-3 or TRBV12-4 and TRBJ2-3; 11 bases align to TRBD2. The receptor was isolated from a female patient aged 2-15 years who had a stem cell transplant for aplastic anemia, so the T cells may come from the graft donor. Specimen: PBMCs, mostly from graft donor cells, collected 180 days after TCRalphabeta/CD19-depleted stem cell transplant. The CDR3 here is CASRQTSGDTDTQYF. In nucleotides, the CDR3 is TGTGCCAGCCGACAGACTAGCGGGGACACAGATACGCAGTATTTT.